These 25 T cell receptor beta chains share one sample of origin, sequenced in a study of cytotoxic CD8 clonotypes in ibrutinib-treated CLL. Measured with immunoSEQ multiplex PCR; TCRdb has only the in-frame clones, and not every one. The repertoire holds hundreds of thousands of clones, with 67% as singletons. The sample in question was PBMCs, obtained after 36 months of ibrutinib treatment. The receptors were gathered from a human donor with chronic lymphocytic leukemia.

The chain links TRBV13 to TRBJ1-1; TRBD1 matches 8 bases. Per germline, CDR1 PRHDT and CDR2 FYEKMQ (reference sequence). V was pared by 3 bases and J by 4 bases, with 13 bases of the junction left unmatched. The CDR3 contains 17 residues. CDR3 region: CASSFWTGKGVGTEAFF. CDR3 nucleotides: TGTGCCAGCAGCTTCTGGACAGGGAAGGGGGTGGGCACTGAAGCTTTCTTT.

This chain uses TRBV11-1 with TRBJ2-7; TRBD2 might be the D (5 bases). The CDR3 covers 13 residues. CDR1 and CDR2 (germline): SGHAT, FQDESV (reference sequence). Trimming took off 3 bases at V and 1 base at J, with 7 bases between the two ends. CDR3 loop: CASSFSVSYEQYF. The CDR3 DNA sequence: TGTGCCAGCAGCTTTAGCGTTTCCTACGAGCAGTACTTC. The complete variable domain, with remaining parts taken from reference TRBV11-1 and TRBJ2-7, reads EAEVAQSPRYKITEKSQAVAFWCDPISGHATLYWYRQILGQGPELLVQFQDESVVDDSQLPKDRFSAERLKGVDSTLKIQPAELGDSAMYLCASSFSVSYEQYFGPGTRLTVT.

V is TRBV11-2 and J is TRBJ2-7, with D possibly TRBD2 on 5 matching bases. V shed 2 bases and J shed 5 bases, with 16 bases lying between them. The CDR3 is 15 residues long. Germline values: CDR1 SGHAT, CDR2 FQNNGV. In nucleotides, the CDR3 is TGTGCCAGCAGCTTACTGTCGGGGAGAAAGCACGAGCAGTACTTC. Its translation is CASSLLSGRKHEQYF.

This rearrangement joins TRBV13 to TRBJ2-1; TRBD2 matches 9 bases. With V trimmed by 2 bases and J by 9 bases, 8 bases remained unmatched. CDR1 is PRHDT and CDR2 is FYEKMQ in the germline V gene (reference sequence). The CDR3 consists of 15 residues. The CDR3 DNA reads TGTGCCAGCAGCTTAAGGACTAGCGCTGGCGGTGAGCAGTTCTTC. Its protein product is CASSLRTSAGGEQFF. Supplemented by reference TRBV13 and TRBJ2-1, the full variable domain reads AAGVIQSPRHLIKEKRETATLKCYPIPRHDTVYWYQQGPGQDPQFLISFYEKMQSDKGSIPDRFSAQQFSDYHSELNMSSLELGDSALYFCASSLRTSAGGEQFFGPGTRLTVL.

The chain links TRBV10-2 to TRBJ1-6, with D perhaps TRBD1 (5 bases). CDR3 size: 16 residues. CDR1 is WSHSY, CDR2 SAAADI, per germline. The ends were cut back, 6 bases at V and 8 bases at J, with 20 bases in the middle. The CDR3 DNA reads as TGCGCCAGCAGCCGCTCCGGGACGGGAGGTGATTCACCCCTCCACTTT. It specifies CASSRSGTGGDSPLHF.

The chain combines TRBV9 with TRBJ1-2; no clear D gene. CDR1 and CDR2 (germline): SGDLS, YYNGEE. The CDR3 consists of 11 residues. Trimming took off 3 bases at V and 4 bases at J, with 4 bases between the two ends. The CDR3 nucleotides read TGTGCCAGCAGCGAAGGCTATGGCTACACCTTC. Its translation is CASSEGYGYTF.

The rearrangement uses TRBV7-2 and TRBJ2-7; 7 positions match TRBD1. CDR1 and CDR2 from the germline V gene are SGHTA and FQGNSA. The V gene end was trimmed by 4 bases and the J gene end by 1 base; junction bases not matched to a gene: 4. CDR3 size: 14 residues. CDR3 sequence (DNA): TGTGCCAGCAGCTCCCGACAGGGTTCCTACGAGCAGTACTTC. Protein sequence: CASSSRQGSYEQYF.

The rearrangement uses TRBV7-6 and TRBJ2-3; a weak D match, TRBD2 (7 bases). Trimming removed 4 bases from V and 2 bases from J, with 19 bases in between. Germline V lookup: CDR1 SGHVS, CDR2 FNYEAQ. The CDR3 covers 17 residues. The CDR3 reads CASSYRGGGRVTDTQYF. As DNA, the CDR3 is TGTGCCAGCAGCTACCGGGGAGGGGGAAGGGTCACAGATACGCAGTATTTT.

The CDR3 here is CASSPRDGSSYEQYF. The CDR3 region has the DNA TGTGCCAGCAGCCCTCGGGACGGTTCCTCCTACGAGCAGTACTTC. The V gene is TRBV7-6, the J gene TRBJ2-7; D is possibly TRBD1 or TRBD2 (5 bases each). The CDR3 has 15 amino acids. The V end lost 5 bases, the J end lost 0 bases, and 14 bases lay between the germline ends. Germline values: CDR1 SGHVS, CDR2 FNYEAQ.

This clone was found a few times. CDR3 amino acids: CASSLGRYQETQYF. Written as DNA, the CDR3 is TGTGCCAGCAGCTTAGGGAGGTACCAAGAGACCCAGTACTTC. This chain links TRBV7-9 with TRBJ2-5, with D tentatively TRBD2 (5 bases). The CDR3 sequence is 14 residues long. Trimming cost V 1 base and J 0 bases, with 6 bases left between them. The germline V gene encodes CDR1 SEHNR and CDR2 FQNEAQ (reference sequence). The full variable domain, completed using reference TRBV7-9 and TRBJ2-5, is DTGVSQNPRHKITKRGQNVTFRCDPISEHNRLYWYRQTLGQGPEFLTYFQNEAQLEKSRLLSDRFSAERPKGSFSTLEIQRTEQGDSAMYLCASSLGRYQETQYFGPGTRLLVL.

CDR3 sequence reads: CASPHKDPAQETQYF. DNA for the CDR3: TGTGCCAGCCCTCACAAGGACCCCGCGCAAGAGACCCAGTACTTC. The chain uses TRBV6-5 and TRBJ2-5; D remains ambiguous. Trimming removed 8 bases at V and 2 bases at J, with 18 bases between. Looked up from germline, CDR1 is MNHEY and CDR2 is SVGAGI. This CDR3 contains 15 residues.

The chain has TRBV4-1 and TRBJ1-2; TRBD1 might be the D (5 bases). The germline CDR1 and CDR2 sequences are MGHRA and YSYEKL. With 1 base removed from V and 3 bases from J, the gap between germline ends came to 12 bases. The CDR3 consists of 15 residues. CDR3 in DNA: TGCGCCAGCAGCCAAGGTGTGGGGGGAGACTATGGCTACACCTTC. This gives the protein CASSQGVGGDYGYTF.

The chain recombines TRBV4-3 with TRBJ1-2; D perhaps matches TRBD1 (5 bases). The germline V gene has CDR1 LGHNA and CDR2 YSLEER. The germline V and J ends were trimmed by 0 bases and 8 bases, with 19 bases remaining between them. CDR3 length: 16 amino acids. CDR3 in DNA: TGCGCCAGCAGCCAAGATATCTACGGCAGGGTGGGAGGCTACACCTTC. Translation gives CASSQDIYGRVGGYTF.

This clone was counted only a few times. This chain links TRBV29-1 with TRBJ2-1; no clear D gene. CDR1 and CDR2 from the germline V gene are SQVTM and ANQGSEA. This CDR3 contains 13 residues. V was shortened by 7 bases and J by 0 bases, with 10 bases between the two germline ends. CDR3 residues: CSAVVSSYNEQFF. Written as DNA, the CDR3 is TGCAGCGCCGTGGTGAGCTCCTACAATGAGCAGTTCTTC.

The J gene is TRBJ1-3, the V gene TRBV4-3; D remains ambiguous. Germline V gene sequence: CDR1 LGHNA, CDR2 YSLEER. The CDR3 length is 13 residues. Trimming removed 0 bases at V and 16 bases at J, with 16 bases between. The CDR3 DNA sequence: TGCGCCAGCAGCCAAGAGAGGCTGGGAATAATCTATTTT. Its translation is CASSQERLGIIYF.

V and J are TRBV6-5 and TRBJ1-2; D call uncertain. CDR1 is MNHEY and CDR2 is SVGAGI in the germline V gene. This CDR3 is 11 amino acids long. V was clipped by 6 bases and J by 5 bases, with 7 bases between them. The CDR3: CASSTKYGYTF. CDR3 coding DNA: TGTGCCAGCAGCACCAAGTATGGCTACACCTTC.

This sequence joins TRBV21-1 and TRBJ2-3. TRBV21-1 is noted as a pseudogene. CDR3 length: 14 amino acids. The CDR3 loop reads CASSNGPRTDTQYF. CDR3 in DNA: TGTGCCAGCAGCAATGGTCCCCGAACAGATACGCAGTATTTT.

This clone occurred a few times. The chain combines TRBV5-1 with TRBJ2-3, with 7 bases that match TRBD2. The CDR3 consists of 14 residues. Germline CDR1 is SGHRS and CDR2 is YFSETQ. J lost 3 bases, V lost 4 bases, and 5 bases had no gene match. The CDR3 spells CASSTGTTTDTQYF. CDR3 nucleotides: TGCGCCAGCAGCACCGGGACTACTACAGATACGCAGTATTTT. Full variable domain (outside the CDR3, taken from reference TRBV5-1 and TRBJ2-3): KAGVTQTPRYLIKTRGQQVTLSCSPISGHRSVSWYQQTPGQGLQFLFEYFSETQRNKGNFPGRFSGRQFSNSRSEMNVSTLELGDSALYLCASSTGTTTDTQYFGPGTRLTVL.

The chain has TRBV29-1 and TRBJ2-5; 10 positions agree with TRBD1. The germline gives CDR1 SQVTM, CDR2 ANQGSEA. V trimming: 7 bases; J trimming: 5 bases; junction bases outside the gene matches: 10. CDR3 size: 14 residues. Here the CDR3 reads CSGARDRGGETQYF. CDR3 bases: TGCAGCGGTGCGAGGGACAGGGGAGGGGAGACCCAGTACTTC.

The table lists this clone with a few counts. DNA of the CDR3: TGTGCCATCAGTTTGACAGGGGGCGCTTTGGACAACGTCCTGACTTTC. It translates to CAISLTGGALDNVLTF. The V call is TRBV10-3, the J call TRBJ2-6, with TRBD1 identical over 10 bases. The CDR3 has 16 residues. Germline V gives CDR1 ENHRY, CDR2 SYGVKD. V lost 5 bases, J lost 9 bases, and 10 bases stayed unmatched.

V gene TRBV29-1 combines with J gene TRBJ2-7; D is undetermined. The germline CDR1 and CDR2 sequences are SQVTM and ANQGSEA. This CDR3 is 11 amino acids long. V was pared by 5 bases and J by 2 bases, with 7 bases between. CDR3 residues: CSVQATYEQYF. As DNA, the CDR3 is TGCAGCGTTCAGGCTACCTACGAGCAGTACTTC.

The J gene is TRBJ2-6, the V gene TRBV9; perhaps TRBD2 as D (6 bases). The V end lost 4 bases, the J end lost 4 bases, and 15 bases lay between the germline ends. The CDR3 runs to 16 residues. CDR1 SGDLS and CDR2 YYNGEE come from the germline V gene. The CDR3 DNA reads TGTGCCAGCAGCCTAGGAGGGTCCCCCGGGGCCAACGTCCTGACTTTC. Translated: CASSLGGSPGANVLTF.

The genes are TRBV2 and TRBJ2-7; D may match TRBD1 or TRBD2 (6 bases each). Germline V lookup: CDR1 SNHLY, CDR2 FYNNEI. V was trimmed by 11 bases and J by 1 base, leaving 15 bases between them. This CDR3 is built from 13 residues. Here the CDR3 DNA reads TGTGCCTCACCTGGGGGGCCTTCCTACGAGCAGTACTTC. Its protein product is CASPGGPSYEQYF. Combining the CDR3 with reference TRBV2 and TRBJ2-7 gives the whole variable domain EPEVTQTPSHQVTQMGQEVILRCVPISNHLYFYWYRQILGQKVEFLVSFYNNEISEKSEIFDDQFSVERPDGSNFTLKIRSTKLEDSAMYFCASPGGPSYEQYFGPGTRLTVT.

The chain carries TRBV11-2 and TRBJ1-1, with a weak D call TRBD1 (5 bases). This CDR3 has 15 amino acids. Germline V CDR1 and CDR2: SGHAT, FQNNGV. V was trimmed by 0 bases and J by 4 bases, leaving 12 bases between them. CDR3 amino acids: CASSLDSAGSTEAFF. The CDR3 coding sequence is TGTGCCAGCAGCTTAGACTCAGCAGGGAGCACTGAAGCTTTCTTT.

The V call is TRBV5-1, the J call TRBJ2-7; tentatively, D is TRBD1 or TRBD2 (5 bases each). CDR3 length: 15 residues. Trimming cost V 5 bases and J 0 bases, with 15 bases left between them. Per the germline V gene, CDR1 is SGHRS and CDR2 is YFSETQ. This CDR3 reads CASREGDGSSYEQYF. The CDR3 DNA is TGCGCCAGCAGGGAAGGGGACGGTTCCTCCTACGAGCAGTACTTC.